This TCR beta chain was sequenced during a study of neoadjuvant anti-PD-1 for oral cavity cancer. Clones were read by immunoSEQ multiplex PCR, and TCRdb kept only the in-frame ones, dropping some. The sample gives about 12,000 clones, over 60% of which show up once; 2% to 3% is in the top ten. V lost 1 base, J lost 7 bases, and 14 bases lay in between. CDR1 is MNHNS and CDR2 is SASEGT in the germline V gene. There are 15 residues in the CDR3. The clonotype comes from a person aged 40-85 years with oral cavity squamous cell carcinoma. Source: PBMCs, taken before nivolumab (anti-PD-1) treatment. The V and J genes are TRBV6-1 and TRBJ1-3; perhaps TRBD1 as D (6 bases). The CDR3 protein is CASSEGAGVKNTIYF. In nucleotides, the CDR3 is TGTGCCAGCAGTGAAGGGGCAGGGGTCAAGAACACCATATATTTT.